This T cell receptor (beta chain) derives from a study of blood T cell repertoires in COVID-19. The method was immunoSEQ multiplex PCR; TCRdb's version includes in-frame clones alone and lacks a portion of them. The sample has some 210,000 clones, more than 80% seen once. Donors were grouped by their self-reported clinical history. V gave up 1 base and J gave up 8 bases, with 17 bases separating them. Germline CDR1 and CDR2: SQVTM and ANQGSEA. This CDR3 spans 14 amino acids. The clonotype originates from a middle-aged man who had recovered from COVID-19. Sequenced material: PBMCs or T cells enriched from blood (not recorded which). The rearrangement uses TRBV29-1 and TRBJ1-2; D is ambiguous. CDR3: CSVEGTHLEGGYTF. CDR3 in DNA: TGCAGCGTTGAAGGGACTCACCTAGAAGGGGGCTACACCTTC.